Listed below are T cell receptor beta chains from one sample, sequenced in a study of blood T cell repertoires in COVID-19. TCRdb's table, derived via immunoSEQ multiplex PCR, lists solely in-frame clones and lacks some. Of roughly 520,000 clones in the sample, roughly 90% were seen once. The sequenced sample was PBMCs or T cells enriched from blood (not recorded which). The receptors derive from a woman aged 35 to 49 who had recovered from COVID-19. CDR3s include the opening cysteine and the closing phenylalanine or tryptophan. The D gene is left open where the match is weak. Size values are once, few and many counts, or a class for expanded clones, and some rows have none.

V	J	length	D	size	CDR3	DNA
TRBV27	TRBJ2-2	17	TRBD2	once	CASSPRTSGRPTGELFF	TGTGCCAGCAGTCCCAGGACTAGCGGGAGACCCACCGGGGAGCTGTTTTTT
TRBV2	TRBJ2-5	14	TRBD2	.	CEVHSGRYQETQYF	TGTGAGGTCCATAGCGGGAGGTACCAAGAGACCCAGTACTTC
TRBV24-1	TRBJ2-1	13	.	.	CATSTLGGDEQFF	TGTGCCACCAGTACTCTAGGGGGGGATGAGCAGTTCTTC
TRBV10-2	TRBJ2-1	14	.	.	CASSHLRTINEQFF	TGCGCCAGCAGCCACCTTCGGACTATCAATGAGCAGTTCTTC
TRBV9	TRBJ1-2	16	.	.	CASSVAGGRTNYGYTF	TGTGCCAGCAGCGTAGCCGGAGGACGAACTAACTATGGCTACACCTTC
TRBV19	TRBJ1-1	14	.	.	CASSFIGLNTEAFF	TGTGCCAGTAGTTTCATTGGGCTGAACACTGAAGCTTTCTTT
TRBV7-9	TRBJ2-3	15	.	.	CASSPDGLAADTQYF	TGTGCCAGCAGTCCAGACGGGCTAGCAGCAGATACGCAGTATTTT
TRBV6-5	TRBJ1-5	11	.	.	CAYGLNQPQHF	TGTGCCTATGGACTGAATCAGCCCCAGCATTTT
TRBV10-1	TRBJ1-1	15	.	.	CASSESSFGQVEAFF	TGCGCCAGCAGTGAGTCAAGTTTTGGACAAGTAGAAGCTTTCTTT
TRBV4-1	TRBJ2-5	19	TRBD2	.	CASSQEAGLAGGPGETQYF	TGCGCCAGCAGCCAAGAGGCGGGCCTAGCGGGAGGGCCAGGAGAGACCCAGTACTTC
TRBV29-1	TRBJ2-1	13	TRBD2	.	CSVGSGAYNEQFF	TGCAGCGTTGGGAGCGGGGCTTACAATGAGCAGTTCTTC
TRBV10-3	TRBJ2-7	16	TRBD2	.	CAISGGFTSGSYEQYF	TGTGCCATCAGCGGAGGGTTCACTAGCGGATCCTACGAGCAGTACTTC
TRBV4-3	TRBJ2-2	16	TRBD2	.	CASSQDRLAGPGELFF	TGCGCCAGCAGCCAAGATAGGCTAGCGGGACCCGGGGAGCTGTTTTTT
TRBV11-3	TRBJ1-4	18	TRBD1	.	CASSSRMGQKATNEKLFF	TGTGCCAGCAGCTCTAGAATGGGACAGAAGGCAACTAATGAAAAACTGTTTTTT
TRBV10-3	TRBJ2-2	16	TRBD1	.	CAISAQTGVGNGELFF	TGTGCCATCAGTGCTCAAACAGGGGTAGGGAACGGGGAGCTGTTTTTT
TRBV19	TRBJ2-2	15	TRBD1	.	CASSQTGGVSGELFF	TGTGCCAGTAGTCAGACAGGGGGCGTCTCCGGGGAGCTGTTTTTT
TRBV12-5	TRBJ1-4	15	.	.	CASGLEAGFNEKLFF	TGTGCTAGTGGTTTGGAGGCGGGTTTTAATGAAAAACTGTTTTTT
TRBV5-4	TRBJ2-3	16	TRBD2	.	CASTGGEGLPTDTQYF	TGTGCCAGCACTGGGGGGGAGGGCCTCCCCACAGATACGCAGTATTTT
TRBV6-5	TRBJ2-7	15	.	.	CASSYHRGGKSEQYF	TGTGCCAGCAGTTACCACAGGGGGGGGAAGTCCGAGCAGTACTTC
TRBV5-4	TRBJ2-7	12	TRBD2	.	CASSRGDYEQYF	TGTGCCAGCAGCCGGGGGGACTACGAGCAGTACTTC
TRBV29-1	TRBJ2-7	15	.	.	CSVEGGDSRSYEQYF	TGCAGCGTTGAAGGGGGGGACAGTAGGTCCTACGAGCAGTACTTC
TRBV2	TRBJ2-5	11	.	.	CASSAGETQYF	TGTGCCAGCAGTGCGGGGGAGACCCAGTACTTC
TRBV5-1	TRBJ2-5	14	.	.	CASSPSSLRETQYF	TGCGCCAGCAGCCCTTCTAGCCTCCGTGAGACCCAGTACTTC
TRBV2	TRBJ1-2	14	.	.	CASSEHQDSNGYTF	TGTGCCAGCAGTGAACATCAGGATTCGAATGGCTACACCTTC
TRBV5-6	TRBJ2-1	15	TRBD2	once	CASSFDSGSYNEQFF	TGTGCCAGCAGCTTTGATAGCGGGAGCTACAATGAGCAGTTCTTC
TRBV18	TRBJ1-2	14	.	.	CASSSPGVVYGYTF	TGTGCCAGCTCATCACCCGGGGTCGTCTATGGCTACACCTTC
TRBV11-3	TRBJ2-5	17	TRBD1	.	CASSPLTGGFSRETQYF	TGTGCCAGCAGCCCATTGACAGGGGGATTTTCGAGAGAGACCCAGTACTTC
TRBV6-1	TRBJ2-3	16	.	.	CASSEASPGGTDTQYF	TGTGCCAGCAGTGAAGCGTCGCCAGGGGGCACAGATACGCAGTATTTT
TRBV12-5	TRBJ1-2	15	TRBD1	.	CASGLGPGTGSGYTF	TGTGCTAGTGGTTTGGGGCCGGGGACAGGGAGTGGCTACACCTTC
TRBV5-1	TRBJ2-7	20	TRBD1	once	CASRQGTGDRGRLFSYEQYF	TGCGCCAGCAGACAAGGTACGGGGGACAGGGGTCGTCTCTTCTCCTACGAGCAGTACTTC
TRBV6-5	TRBJ1-1	14	TRBD1	.	CASIRRTGSPEAFF	TGTGCCAGCATCCGTCGGACAGGGTCCCCTGAAGCTTTCTTT
TRBV18	TRBJ2-1	15	TRBD1	.	CASSPLGQGASEQFF	TGTGCCAGCTCACCACTGGGACAGGGGGCGAGTGAGCAGTTCTTC
TRBV7-2	TRBJ2-7	17	.	.	CASSLGTGRVGSYEQYF	TGTGCCAGCAGCCTAGGAACCGGTCGGGTCGGCTCCTACGAGCAGTACTTC
TRBV9	TRBJ1-1	12	.	.	CASSSLETVAFF	TGTGCCAGCAGCAGCCTCGAGACAGTAGCTTTCTTT
TRBV7-2	TRBJ2-1	13	.	.	CASSLQLYNEQFF	TGTGCCAGCAGCTTGCAGTTATACAATGAGCAGTTCTTC
TRBV19	TRBJ2-7	14	.	.	CASSINRLSYEQYF	TGTGCCAGTAGTATAAACCGACTCTCCTACGAGCAGTACTTC
TRBV6-1	TRBJ2-7	13	TRBD2	.	CASSEGLAGEQYF	TGTGCCAGCAGTGAAGGACTAGCGGGGGAGCAGTACTTC
TRBV18	TRBJ1-1	12	.	once	CASSQGETEAFF	TGTGCCAGCTCCCAGGGCGAGACTGAAGCTTTCTTT
TRBV10-2	TRBJ1-2	16	.	.	CASSDPLISGDYGYTF	TGCGCCAGCAGTGATCCCCTGATCTCGGGGGACTATGGCTACACCTTC
TRBV28	TRBJ1-2	15	TRBD1	.	CASSHRDRGWYGYTF	TGTGCCAGCAGTCACCGGGACAGAGGTTGGTATGGCTACACCTTC
TRBV5-5	TRBJ2-7	16	.	.	CASSSQPGHLSYEQYF	TGTGCCAGCAGCTCCCAACCGGGACACCTCTCCTACGAGCAGTACTTC
TRBV7-8	TRBJ1-2	14	.	.	CASSLETGSYGYTF	TGTGCCAGCAGCTTAGAGACAGGATCCTATGGCTACACCTTC
TRBV5-1	TRBJ1-6	14	.	.	CASSLGDTDSPLHF	TGCGCCAGCAGCTTGGGCGACACAGATTCACCCCTCCACTTT
TRBV5-1	TRBJ2-1	16	TRBD2	.	CASSLDLAGEGHEQFF	TGCGCCAGCAGCTTGGATCTAGCGGGAGAAGGCCATGAGCAGTTCTTC
TRBV4-2	TRBJ2-7	15	TRBD2	.	CASSQEAGDDYEQYF	TGTGCCAGCAGCCAAGAGGCGGGAGACGACTACGAGCAGTACTTC
TRBV28	TRBJ2-4	13	TRBD2	.	CASSPTLAGAQYF	TGTGCCAGCAGCCCTACACTAGCGGGAGCCCAGTACTTC
TRBV11-1	TRBJ1-2	14	TRBD1	.	CASSLDGTGDGYTF	TGTGCCAGCAGCTTAGATGGGACAGGGGACGGCTACACCTTC
TRBV30	TRBJ1-3	13	.	.	CAWSVAGGNTIYF	TGTGCCTGGAGTGTGGCAGGTGGAAACACCATATATTTT
TRBV5-4	TRBJ1-1	14	TRBD1	.	CASSVQGANTEAFF	TGTGCCAGCAGCGTACAGGGGGCGAACACTGAAGCTTTCTTT
TRBV9	TRBJ2-3	16	TRBD2	.	CASSVGVAGSTDTQYF	TGTGCCAGCAGCGTAGGAGTAGCGGGATCGACAGATACGCAGTATTTT
TRBV7-6	TRBJ2-7	15	.	.	CASSLKLSGSYEQYF	TGTGCCAGCAGCTTAAAACTTTCTGGCTCCTACGAGCAGTACTTC